The source of this TCR beta chain is a study of regulatory T cells in long-lasting Graves disease (dated by TCRdb to about 2021). A note on the overall study: Antithyroid drugs had been taken for less than 3 months by newly diagnosed Graves' disease patients. Patients with persistent Graves' disease were compared with patients with newly diagnosed Graves' disease using TCR sequencing and RNA sequencing of peripheral blood. The study took place in China and was registered as a clinical trial. TCR sequencing covered some 13 persistent and approximately 20 newly diagnosed Graves' disease patients, 33 samples in total.

Here is what the overall study found, with its caveats: Lower TCR Shannon entropy and fewer highly expanded clones were observed in persistent Graves' disease patients than in newly diagnosed patients, which suggested clonal expansion. A larger number of public clonotypes was shared among persistent patients (fewer than 3,000) than among newly diagnosed patients (approximately 930). TRBV28, TRBJ1-2 and TRBJ2-5 were preferentially used in persistent disease, while TRBV20-1 and TRBJ2-1 were favored in newly diagnosed disease. The study examined only peripheral blood because the primary lesion, thyroid tissue, could not be accessed. The authors acknowledged the small sample size as a limitation that may reduce accuracy. Only the TCR beta chain was sequenced and analyzed.

Library generation was performed with multiplex PCR. TCRdb names Illumina HiSeq 4000 as the instrument used. TCR beta libraries were built with iRepertoire HTBI primers and Arm-PCR amplification of CDR3 regions. Gel purification was performed on PCR products prior to sequencing. The authors' pipeline ran thus. Gene usage analysis of CDR3 amino acid clonotypes used the 55 to 65 TRBV and 11 to 15 TRBJ segments found across samples. COPE and FqMerger were used to merge the filtered high-quality paired reads into contigs. BLAST was used to align contigs to IMGT TRBV, TRBD and TRBJ reference genes, and CDR3 was defined according to IMGT. Highly expanded clones were defined as clonotypes with a frequency above 0.1%. Shannon entropy served as the measure of repertoire diversity, while the Gini coefficient captured V-J evenness. Public clonotypes were defined as clonotypes shared by more than one individual. TCRdb reworked the public reads: Q25 trimming with fastp, MiXCR clone assembly, productive beta chains retained. Rows with a matching CDR3 protein are joined into one entry that keeps the most common DNA and genes. TCRdb assigned the V and J calls; the authors' analysis was not used. For this sample the table gives about 440,000 distinct CDR3 sequences, of which about 16% were detected only once. About 11% of the sample goes to the ten largest clones.

The germline V gene encodes CDR1 GTSNPN and CDR2 SVGIG (reference sequence). The germline ends are 10 bases apart after V is trimmed by 7 bases and J by 0 bases. CDR3 length: 12 amino acids, cysteine to phenylalanine. Just the 36-base CDR3 DNA is kept, in frame starting at base 1. At least ten counts were recorded for this clonotype. Its antigen remains undetermined. It has no much larger one-base neighbor in the sample; base qualities were not kept. This specimen's time point label, interpreted: newly diagnosed GD, antithyroid drugs for less than 3 months. For both TCR sequencing and RNA sequencing, RNA was extracted from PBMCs using TRIzol. Graves' disease was diagnosed according to American Thyroid Association guidelines. The patients came from an endocrinology department in Xi'an, China. Each patient gave 7.5 to 10 milliliters of peripheral blood, collected in an EDTA anticoagulant tube. Ficoll Paque Plus density gradient separation was used to isolate PBMCs, and no further T cell sorting was done. An Agilent 2100 Bioanalyzer and agarose gel were used to assess RNA quality, and a NanoDrop 2000 was used to measure RNA concentration.

Another study also made use of these data, one on T cells in Graves' hyperthyroidism and ophthalmopathy. The second publication reports: Stable Graves' hyperthyroidism was defined as the absence of progression to ophthalmopathy over 18 months of follow-up. Hyperthyroidism patients were aged 18 to 65 years and newly diagnosed, with disease duration of less than 2 months. Exclusion was applied to patients with uncontrolled infections, other autoimmune diseases, pregnancy or lactation. Diagnoses were established on the basis of clinical symptoms, serum thyroxine and TRAb, thyroid ultrasound, and orbital computed tomography. The first round of RT-PCR for the TCR CDR3 was performed with the HTBI primer set and the Qiagen OneStep RT-PCR kit. Most expanded thyroid clonotypes (frequency above 0.001) were also detected in blood, suggesting blood repertoires may reflect thyroid immune responses. Ophthalmopathy was separated from stable hyperthyroidism by a 13 V-J signature model, with 85% to 90% sensitivity and approximately 84% specificity obtained in cross-validation and 80%/75% obtained in testing. In validation, the model predicted progression to ophthalmopathy with approximately 69% sensitivity and 72% to 85% specificity, a median of around 6.6 months before onset. To identify TCR V-J signatures that set the groups apart, the researchers used a discovery cohort of 90 to 100 patients, made up of 43 with Graves' ophthalmopathy and approximately 57 with stable Graves' hyperthyroidism. Whether ophthalmopathy could be predicted prospectively was tested in an independent validation cohort made up of 18 to 20 hyperthyroidism patients plus 17 patients who later progressed to ophthalmopathy. The 75 to 100 discovery patients were randomly divided into training and test sets at a 7:3 ratio. In addition, the study compared T-cell repertoires in thyroid tissue and in blood from about 6 Graves' hyperthyroidism patients. After blood sampling, hyperthyroidism patients were treated with methimazole at a starting dose of 30 mg daily, and ophthalmopathy patients were treated with high-dose intravenous methylprednisolone. The libraries were constructed in a second round of multiplex PCR and then size-selected and purified. Paired-end sequencing of the libraries was performed with 100 bp reads on an Illumina HiSeq2000. SOAPnuke was used to process the raw data, removing reads that contained adapters or uncalled bases, had a mean Phred below 15, or lacked an exact match to the constant primer or identifier. COPE v1.2.5 was used to merge high-quality paired reads, and clonotypes were defined as unique nucleotide sequences. MiTCR v1.1 was used to align clonotypes to the IMGT TRBV, TRBD and TRBJ reference segments. Only V-J combinations with frequency above 0.0001, covering 99% to 99.2% of repertoires, were analysed. A TCS score was defined as the ratio of F50 (clonal expansion) to E x V (chaos), with BLOSUM62-based TCRdist applied between CDR3 peptides within each V-J. Welch's t-statistics and random forest reduced around 520 V-J features to 13, which were used in a naive Bayes classifier (R e1071). No statistical method was used to fix the sample size in advance, and group allocation was not hidden from the investigators. According to the paper, TCR Vbeta CDR3 sequencing was carried out on approximately 140 peripheral blood samples, which came from 40 to 45 ophthalmopathy, 70 to 80 hyperthyroidism and approximately 17 progressor patients.

The V and J genes are TRBV30 and TRBJ2-7, with the D segment identity uncertain. The material was peripheral blood mononuclear cells (PBMCs), obtained at new diagnosis, from a patient treated with antithyroid drugs. This receptor was obtained from a woman aged 25 to 39 with Graves disease. Donor details come from another sample of the same person, matched by shared clones. The bases are TGTGCCTACACACCGAGCTCCTACGAGCAGTACTTC. This encodes CAYTPSSYEQYF.